The 21 T cell receptor beta chains given below trace back to one sample, sequenced in a study of blood T cells in healthy people across ages (dated by TCRdb to between 2014 and 2016). Libraries were built with 5' RACE. A second roughly 6 to 12 cycle PCR used a sample-barcoded 5' primer and a J-beta primer mix. TCRdb applied fastp at Q25 and MiXCR to the public reads, then kept only in-frame beta chains. Entries are consolidated by CDR3 protein sequence, retaining the most common genes and DNA. This sample gives 1.8 million or so distinct CDR3 sequences in total; approximately 40% of them show up just once. Clones ranked in the top ten supply around 23% of the sample. Sequencing used blood. These receptors came from a human donor in good health.

This clonotype was observed a few times. The rearrangement joins TRBV6-5 to TRBJ1-1; perhaps TRBD1 as D (6 bases). V was clipped by 0 bases and J by 3 bases, with 11 bases between them. This CDR3 contains 15 residues. Germline V gives CDR1 MNHEY, CDR2 SVGAGI. Here the CDR3 reads CASSYSNRAYTEAFF. CDR3 bases: TGTGCCAGCAGTTACTCGAACAGGGCGTACACTGAAGCTTTCTTT.

In regard to this clonotype: A much larger clone sits a single nucleotide away, making a read error possible. The genes are TRBV9 and TRBJ2-7, with a tentative D call TRBD2 (8 bases). Germline V CDR1 and CDR2: SGDLS, YYNGEE. Trimming stripped 2 bases from V and 7 bases from J, with 25 bases between. This CDR3 is 17 amino acids long. This CDR3 is CASSVAGGDSVYNEQYF. The CDR3 DNA sequence: TGTGCCAGCAGCGTGGCCGGGGGGGACAGCGTGTACAATGAGCAGTACTTC.

This clonotype was detected only a few times. V and J are TRBV7-9 and TRBJ1-2, with D uncertain. The V and J ends lost 5 bases and 5 bases respectively, with 9 bases between them. This CDR3 region has 12 residues. Looked up from germline, CDR1 is SEHNR and CDR2 is FQNEAQ (reference sequence). The CDR3 here is CASSAVVYGYTF. The CDR3 region has the DNA TGTGCCAGCAGCGCCGTGGTGTATGGCTACACCTTC.

V and J are TRBV9 and TRBJ2-2, with D possibly TRBD1 on 5 matching bases. V was clipped by 2 bases and J by 3 bases, with 11 bases between them. The CDR3 is made up of 15 amino acids. The germline V gene encodes CDR1 SGDLS and CDR2 YYNGEE. CDR3 in DNA: TGTGCCAGCAGCGTGACCCCACAGGACACCGGGGAGCTGTTTTTT. This translates into CASSVTPQDTGELFF.

This clonotype occurred once. The chain uses TRBV10-3 and TRBJ1-1; D is possibly TRBD1 (5 bases). Germline V lookup: CDR1 ENHRY, CDR2 SYGVKD. The CDR3 is 14 amino acids. The V end lost 0 bases, the J end lost 6 bases, and 11 bases lay between the germline ends. CDR3 DNA sequence: TGTGCCATCAGTGAGTCGCCGGACAATCCTGAAGCTTTCTTT. Amino acid sequence: CAISESPDNPEAFF.

This clonotype came up a few times. The chain joins TRBV28 to TRBJ1-5; tentatively, D is TRBD1 (5 bases). Trimming removed 6 bases from V and 5 bases from J, with 17 bases in between. Looked up from germline, CDR1 is MDHEN and CDR2 is SYDVKM. The CDR3 covers 15 residues. The CDR3 loop reads CASRSTDSLDQPQHF. DNA for the CDR3: TGTGCCAGCAGATCCACTGACAGCCTGGATCAGCCCCAGCATTTT.

The chain has TRBV20-1 and TRBJ2-1; 10 bases are shared with TRBD2. The CDR3 covers 15 residues. The germline CDR1 and CDR2 sequences are DFQATT and SNEGSKA (reference sequence). V dropped 3 bases and J dropped 13; count of bases not matched to a gene: 15. The DNA of the CDR3 is TGCAGTGCTAGCGTAGCGGGGGGCCGTGAAGAGACCCAGTTCTTC. This codes for CSASVAGGREETQFF.

This clonotype was recorded a few times. The V call is TRBV18, the J call TRBJ1-1; weak D call: TRBD1 (5 bases). Germline V gene data show CDR1 as KGHSH and CDR2 as LQKENI. V dropped 1 base and J dropped 4 bases, with 10 bases sitting between them. The CDR3 spans 14 residues. The CDR3, as DNA: TGTGCCAGCTCACCACAGGGACGACGCACTGAAGCTTTCTTT. This gives the protein CASSPQGRRTEAFF.

This clonotype came up a few times. The chain links TRBV28 to TRBJ2-5; D is undetermined. Germline V gives CDR1 MDHEN, CDR2 SYDVKM. Trimming removed 5 bases at V and 4 bases at J, with 8 bases between. The CDR3 is 12 residues long. This CDR3 reads CASSHPIETQYF. The CDR3 DNA sequence: TGTGCCAGCAGTCACCCTATAGAGACCCAGTACTTC.

This clonotype was seen more than once but under ten times. The chain employs TRBV6-2 or TRBV6-3 and TRBJ2-1, with 7 nucleotides matching TRBD2. CDR3 length: 17 amino acids. The germline V gene encodes CDR1 MNHEY and CDR2 SVGEGT. V shed 0 bases and J 7 bases; nucleotides not matched to a gene: 12. The CDR3 DNA reads TGTGCCAGCAGTTACTCCCCCGCCGGGACTACTGCAAATGAGCAGTTCTTC. Translation: CASSYSPAGTTANEQFF.

The rearrangement uses TRBV5-1 and TRBJ1-1; perhaps TRBD1 as D (5 bases). The CDR3 is 14 residues long. CDR1 is SGHRS, CDR2 YFSETQ, per germline. V was shortened by 3 bases and J by 6 bases, with 15 bases between the two germline ends. CDR3 sequence reads: CASSSGRVGAEAFF. CDR3 sequence (DNA): TGCGCCAGCAGCTCGGGACGGGTGGGTGCTGAAGCTTTCTTT.

This clonotype appeared once. CDR3 bases: TGTGCCTGGAGTGAAGAAAGGGAGCAGTACTTC. Amino acid sequence: CAWSEEREQYF. The V gene is TRBV30, the J gene TRBJ2-7; D is uncertain. Trimming took 1 base from V and 7 from J, leaving 8 bases between them. The CDR3 length is 11 residues. Germline loops: CDR1 GTSNPN, CDR2 SVGIG (reference sequence).

The rearrangement uses TRBV7-2 and TRBJ1-5; no firm D call. Germline assignment: CDR1 SGHTA and CDR2 FQGNSA. V was trimmed by 1 base and J by 6 bases, leaving 16 bases between them. This CDR3 has 16 amino acids. CDR3 amino acids: CASSLVWGGRGQPQHF. CDR3 DNA: TGTGCCAGCAGCTTAGTATGGGGAGGAAGAGGTCAGCCCCAGCATTTT. Filled out from reference TRBV7-2 and TRBJ1-5, the complete variable domain reads GAGVSQSPSNKVTEKGKDVELRCDPISGHTALYWYRQSLGQGLEFLIYFQGNSAPDKSGLPSDRFSAERTGGSVSTLTIQRTQQEDSAVYLCASSLVWGGRGQPQHFGDGTRLSIL.

The V and J genes are TRBV24-1 and TRBJ1-5; D is possibly TRBD1 (5 bases). The CDR3 has 14 amino acids. CDR1 is KGHDR, CDR2 SFDVKD, per germline. The V end lost 4 bases, the J end lost 6 bases, and 12 bases lay between the germline ends. The chain's CDR3 is CATSDPGICQPQHF. The CDR3 coding sequence is TGTGCCACCAGTGACCCAGGGATATGTCAGCCCCAGCATTTT.

This clonotype was recorded a few times. The chain recombines TRBV2 with TRBJ1-6; D is possibly TRBD1 (5 bases). Germline V gene lookup returns CDR1 SNHLY and CDR2 FYNNEI. The CDR3 spans 13 residues. Trimming shortened V by 4 bases and J by 14 bases, and 15 bases separated the two germline ends. The CDR3 nucleotides read TGTGCCAGCAGTGCAGGACTTCAGGGTACCCTCCACTTT. Translation gives CASSAGLQGTLHF.

This chain joins TRBV12-3 or TRBV12-4 and TRBJ1-2; D is unresolved. This CDR3 spans 12 amino acids. Trimming cost V 2 bases and J 8 bases, with 9 bases left between them. CDR3 residues: CASSLSPMGYTF. CDR3 coding DNA: TGTGCCAGCAGTTTAAGTCCTATGGGCTACACCTTC.

This clonotype has more than one count but fewer than ten. This chain links TRBV9 with TRBJ1-2; tentatively, D is TRBD1 (5 bases). The CDR3 spans 12 residues. CDR1 and CDR2 from the germline V gene are SGDLS and YYNGEE. V was clipped by 3 bases and J by 7 bases, with 10 bases between them. The CDR3 DNA reads as TGTGCCAGCAGCGAGCTGGGGGGTGGCTACACCTTC. Amino acids: CASSELGGGYTF. Using reference TRBV9 and TRBJ1-2 for the parts outside the CDR3, the full variable domain is DSGVTQTPKHLITATGQRVTLRCSPRSGDLSVYWYQQSLDQGLQFLIQYYNGEERAKGNILERFSAQQFPDLHSELNLSSLELGDSALYFCASSELGGGYTFGSGTRLTVV.

The rearrangement links TRBV7-9 to TRBJ2-7; no clear D gene. Judging by the DNA end, TRBJ2-5 fits better; the J call may be wrong. Germline V lookup: CDR1 SEHNR, CDR2 FQNEAQ (reference sequence). CDR3 size: 14 residues. The CDR3: CASSTKTLGGTQYF. The CDR3 DNA is TGTGCCAGCAGCACGAAAACCCTCGGCGGGACCCAGTACTTC.

This clonotype was counted once. The rearrangement joins TRBV7-2 to TRBJ2-7, with D possibly TRBD2 on 6 matching bases. The germline gives CDR1 SGHTA, CDR2 FQGNSA. Trimming took off 4 bases at V and 2 bases at J, with 18 bases between the two ends. This CDR3 is 16 amino acids long. The DNA for the CDR3 is TGTGCCAGCAGCTCCGCCCCCGGGGGTAGGGCCTACGAGCAGTACTTC. Residues: CASSSAPGGRAYEQYF.

The gene calls are TRBV27 and TRBJ2-1, with unresolved D. V gave up 4 bases and J gave up 5 bases, with 9 bases separating them. This CDR3 has 13 amino acids. Germline V gives CDR1 MNHEY, CDR2 SMNVEV (reference sequence). CDR3 residues: CASSSSFNNEQFF. The CDR3 nucleotides read TGTGCCAGCAGTTCGTCTTTCAACAATGAGCAGTTCTTC.

The CDR3 is CASSLGGGVMNEQYF. In DNA form, the CDR3 reads TGTGCCAGCAGCTTAGGAGGGGGGGTGATGAACGAGCAGTACTTC. The chain joins TRBV7-9 to TRBJ2-7, with a possible D match to TRBD2 (7 bases). The CDR3 runs 15 residues. Between the trimmed V and J ends, which lost 1 base and 5 bases, there was a span of 15 bases. The germline CDR1 and CDR2 sequences are SEHNR and FQNEAQ (reference sequence).